This T cell receptor beta chain is drawn from a study of a mutant IDH1 vaccine in newly diagnosed glioma (dated by TCRdb to the early 2020s). Turning to the overall study: In the chemotherapy-containing groups, vaccination started alongside temozolomide cycles, whereas in patients who had radiotherapy alone it started 4-6 weeks after radiotherapy. For exploratory analyses, longitudinal TCRB deep sequencing was carried out in 25 treated patients wherever samples were available. Peripheral blood samples were drawn at six visits, namely V03 (baseline), V05, V07, V10, V12 and V13. Before enrollment, patients had received standard therapy of radiotherapy alone, temozolomide alone, or radiochemotherapy with temozolomide; most received the combination. The week-35 safety follow-up took place at visit V12, and the week-47 end of study took place at visit V13. Of the approximately 33 patients who were treated, about 60% were male and 37.5% were female, and the mean age was roughly 40 years. Beyond this particular receptor, the publication reports: The authors stated that sample limitations prevented analyses of patient blood samples from being reproduced. Pseudoprogression appeared unrelated to alterations in the top peripheral T cell clonotypes detected by TCRB sequencing. Immune responses induced by the vaccine were seen in roughly 92% of patients across multiple MHC alleles. PBMC samples for TCRB deep sequencing were selected based on availability.

As regards this clone: No cognate antigen has been identified for it. No base-level quality is on record; no much larger clone is a single base apart.

Library preparation employed the immunoSEQ multiplex PCR assay. Rearranged TCR beta chain sequences were amplified using the hsTCRB Kit according to the manufacturer's protocol. An Illumina MiSeq was used to sequence the TCRB libraries. In the original analysis: The kit vendor's proprietary platform handled demultiplexing, trimming and gene mapping. The source is immuneACCESS, and TCRdb retained only in-frame sequences with V and J called. Part of the clones is not carried over; for the studies checked, unresolved V genes explain less than half of this, and the remainder is unexplained. That table furnishes V, J and clone size, whereas the DNA furnished D and trimming. The sample includes around 50,000 clones, with 65% observed a single time. The top ten constitute about 5% of the sample. From the germline V gene, CDR1 is SNHLY and CDR2 is FYNNEI. Counted from cysteine to phenylalanine, this CDR3 has 13 amino acids. The entry retains the CDR3 DNA only, 39 bases that are in frame from base 1. After removal of 11 bases from V and 1 base from J, the junction retains 8 bases not matched to a gene.

The time point tag for this specimen amounts to: week 47, end of study. Each vaccine dose, consisting of 300 ug of a 20-mer mutant IDH1 peptide in Montanide, was administered subcutaneously with topical imiquimod. Patients received eight vaccinations in weeks 1, 3, 5, 7, 11, 15, 19 and 23, corresponding to visits V03 through V10. Newly diagnosed WHO grade 3 or 4 IDH1-mutant astrocytomas showing loss of nuclear ATRX were present in the donors. The samples were drawn from NOA16, a multicentre, single-arm, open-label phase I trial in Germany that tested a mutant IDH1 peptide vaccine in humans for the first time. Genomic DNA for TCRB sequencing was extracted from EDTA blood using the DNeasy Blood and Tissue Kit.

The sequence is built from TRBV2 and TRBJ2-7, and TRBD1 matches 7 of the central bases. The receptor comes from a man aged 35 to 55 with glioma. Some clones in this sample may be carry-over from other donors' samples. The sample here was peripheral blood mononuclear cells (PBMCs), taken from a glioma patient whose treatment included an IDH1 peptide vaccine. In nucleotides, the sequence is TGTGCCTGCCAGGAGGACAGGTCCTACGAGCAGTACTTC. This sequence encodes CACQEDRSYEQYF. The full variable domain, completed from the reference TRBV2 and TRBJ2-7 proteins outside the CDR3, reads EPEVTQTPSHQVTQMGQEVILRCVPISNHLYFYWYRQILGQKVEFLVSFYNNEISEKSEIFDDQFSVERPDGSNFTLKIRSTKLEDSAMYFCACQEDRSYEQYFGPGTRLTVT.